Listed here are 18 T cell receptor beta chains from one sample, sequenced in a study of T cells in localized non-small cell lung cancer. The assay was immunoSEQ multiplex PCR, and TCRdb's table has in-frame clones only and misses some. This table has around 64,000 clones, roughly nine tenths appearing once. The specimen was peripheral blood, collected before any cancer treatment. The origin of the receptors is a man aged 35-75 years with stage I lung adenocarcinoma.

This clone was recorded a few times. The identical CDR3 is also encoded by other nucleotide sequences in the sample. The rearrangement uses TRBV6-5 and TRBJ1-2, with 11 bases that match TRBD1. V shed 0 bases and J 2 bases; nucleotides not matched to a gene: 2. The CDR3 is made up of 16 amino acids. Germline-derived CDR1 and CDR2 are MNHEY and SVGAGI. CDR3 bases: TGTGCCAGCAGTTACTCGCGGACAGGGGGCAACTATGGCTACACCTTC. This codes for CASSYSRTGGNYGYTF.

Regarding this clone: A junction end diverges from the germline sequence, so it may reflect a read error. The chain is built from TRBV7-7 and TRBJ2-3, with a possible D match to TRBD2 (5 bases). Germline CDR1 reads SSHAT; CDR2 reads FNYEAQ (reference sequence). This CDR3 is built from 16 residues. DNA for the CDR3: TGTGCTAGCAGCCCCGATCGCGGGCTTAGCACAGATACGCAGTATTTT. Translation: CASSPDRGLSTDTQYF.

This chain joins TRBV5-4 and TRBJ2-6; the D is unclear. This CDR3 spans 16 amino acids. The V end was cut by 0 bases, the J end by 0 bases, with 7 bases between. CDR1 is SGHNT, CDR2 YYREEE, per germline (reference sequence). Here the CDR3 DNA reads TGTGCCAGCAGCTTGGCCCCCCGCTCTGGGGCCAACGTCCTGACTTTC. Translation: CASSLAPRSGANVLTF.

The chain links TRBV19 to TRBJ2-3; 7 bases agree with TRBD1. This CDR3 has 15 residues. The germline V gene has CDR1 LNHDA and CDR2 SQIVND (reference sequence). With V trimmed by 1 base and J by 2 bases, 3 bases remained unmatched. The CDR3 region has the DNA TGTGCCAGTAGTATAGGGACAGGCAACACAGATACGCAGTATTTT. It translates to CASSIGTGNTDTQYF.

The chain couples TRBV5-4 to TRBJ2-1, with 11 positions matching TRBD2. Germline values: CDR1 SGHNT, CDR2 YYREEE (reference sequence). The ends lost 4 bases at V and 7 bases at J; junction bases unmatched: 10. The CDR3 sequence is 16 residues long. The CDR3 protein is CASSLIPTSGTNEQFF. The CDR3, as DNA: TGTGCCAGCAGCCTGATCCCGACTAGCGGGACGAATGAGCAGTTCTTC.

The chain couples TRBV13 to TRBJ1-2, with D possibly TRBD1 on 5 matching bases. The germline V and J ends were trimmed by 5 bases and 5 bases, with 15 bases remaining between them. This CDR3 comprises 14 residues. The germline CDR1 and CDR2 sequences are PRHDT and FYEKMQ (reference sequence). In DNA form, the CDR3 reads TGTGCCAGCAGCCCGCCAGGGTTTGGGTATGGCTACACCTTC. Its translation is CASSPPGFGYGYTF.

This chain joins TRBV27 and TRBJ2-6; D unresolved. Deletions cut 8 bases from V and 0 bases from J, with 11 bases between. The length of the CDR3 is 15 residues. CDR1 is MNHEY and CDR2 is SMNVEV in the germline V gene (reference sequence). The CDR3 protein is CASQATPSGANVLTF. The CDR3 nucleotides read TGTGCCAGCCAAGCAACGCCCTCTGGGGCCAACGTCCTGACTTTC.

The rearrangement uses TRBV10-3 and TRBJ2-2; TRBD2 matches 11 bases. Germline V CDR1 and CDR2: ENHRY, SYGVKD. J lost 5 bases, V lost 2 bases, and 7 bases had no gene match. This CDR3 has 17 residues. The CDR3 coding sequence is TGTGCCATCAGTGAGCTTAGCGGGAGGGGTCGGACCGGGGAGCTGTTTTTT. Translating gives CAISELSGRGRTGELFF.

The chain joins TRBV27 to TRBJ2-1; D is ambiguous. The V end lost 6 bases, the J end lost 7 bases, and 7 bases lay between the germline ends. The CDR3 extends over 11 amino acids. CDR1 MNHEY and CDR2 SMNVEV come from the germline V gene (reference sequence). Here the CDR3 reads CASRFANEQFF. DNA of the CDR3: TGTGCCAGCAGGTTTGCGAATGAGCAGTTCTTC.

This chain uses TRBV9 with TRBJ2-1; 9 bases agree with TRBD2. The CDR3 runs 16 residues. V gave up 0 bases and J gave up 4 bases; unmatched junction bases: 5. Germline CDR1 is SGDLS and CDR2 is YYNGEE. The CDR3 is CASSVVASGVYNEQFF. CDR3 nucleotides: TGTGCCAGCAGCGTAGTGGCTAGCGGGGTATACAATGAGCAGTTCTTC.

This clone occurred once. This sequence joins TRBV5-5 and TRBJ2-7, with a weak D call TRBD2 (5 bases). Deletions cut 0 bases from V and 6 bases from J, with 19 bases between. The CDR3 extends over 16 amino acids. Germline-derived CDR1 and CDR2 are SGHKS and YYEKEE (reference sequence). This CDR3 reads CASSLGGSDPRAEQYF. The CDR3 DNA reads TGTGCCAGCAGCTTGGGTGGGTCGGACCCGAGGGCCGAGCAGTACTTC. The complete variable domain, with remaining parts taken from reference TRBV5-5 and TRBJ2-7, reads DAGVTQSPTHLIKTRGQQVTLRCSPISGHKSVSWYQQVLGQGPQFIFQYYEKEERGRGNFPDRFSARQFPNYSSELNVNALLLGDSALYLCASSLGGSDPRAEQYFGPGTRLTVT.

This chain links TRBV6-1 with TRBJ2-3, with a weak D call TRBD1 (6 bases). The CDR3 has 13 residues. The V and J ends lost 4 bases and 3 bases respectively, with 8 bases between them. Germline V gene lookup returns CDR1 MNHNS and CDR2 SASEGT. The CDR3 bases are TGTGCCAGCAGTGTACAGGGTACAGATACGCAGTATTTT. Translated, it gives CASSVQGTDTQYF.

This rearrangement joins TRBV7-9 to TRBJ1-2; D uncertain. Germline loops: CDR1 SEHNR, CDR2 FQNEAQ (reference sequence). This CDR3 is built from 13 residues. The V end lost 5 bases, the J end lost 4 bases, and 11 bases lay between the germline ends. CDR3 nucleotides: TGTGCCAGCAGCGTAGACACCTCCTATGGCTACACCTTC. It specifies CASSVDTSYGYTF.

The gene calls are TRBV10-3 and TRBJ1-2, with D unclear. Germline CDR1 ENHRY, CDR2 SYGVKD. This CDR3 is built from 15 residues. V shed 5 bases and J shed 0 bases, with 13 bases lying between them. In DNA form, the CDR3 reads TGTGCCATCAGTCAACCGGACGGATCTAACTATGGCTACACCTTC. It specifies CAISQPDGSNYGYTF.

The J gene is TRBJ2-1, the V gene TRBV4-1; tentatively, D is TRBD1 (7 bases). Germline loops: CDR1 MGHRA, CDR2 YSYEKL. The CDR3 spans 15 residues. Deletions cut 4 bases from V and 5 bases from J, with 15 bases between. CDR3: CASSLRTGGNNEQFF. The CDR3 DNA follows: TGCGCCAGCAGCCTTCGGACAGGCGGGAACAATGAGCAGTTCTTC.

The rearrangement joins TRBV11-2 to TRBJ2-7, with a weak D call TRBD2 (5 bases). CDR1 and CDR2 (germline): SGHAT, FQNNGV. The germline V and J ends were trimmed by 1 base and 7 bases, with 17 bases remaining between them. This CDR3 is built from 15 residues. The CDR3 nucleotides read TGTGCCAGCAGCTTAGTTGGAGGTTCAGGAATGGAGCAGTACTTC. It yields the protein CASSLVGGSGMEQYF.

The chain has TRBV7-2 and TRBJ2-5, with 10 bases that match TRBD1. The CDR3 totals 15 residues. V trimming: 4 bases; J trimming: 5 bases; junction bases outside the gene matches: 7. Germline V gene sequence: CDR1 SGHTA, CDR2 FQGNSA. CDR3 DNA sequence: TGTGCCAGCAGCTGGAGGGACAGGGGTCGGGAGACCCAGTACTTC. This encodes CASSWRDRGRETQYF.

This clone was picked up a small number of times. J is TRBJ2-7 and V is TRBV7-8; D possibly corresponds to TRBD2 (5 bases). V lost 8 bases to trimming and J lost 7 bases, with 15 bases between them. The CDR3 length is 12 residues. Per germline, CDR1 SGHVS and CDR2 FQNEAQ. CDR3 bases: TGTGCCAGCGAGGGCTCAAACCGGGAGCAGTACTTC. Translation: CASEGSNREQYF.